The TCR beta chain under discussion was sequenced for a study of T cells in Graves' hyperthyroidism and ophthalmopathy. The study left out patients who had uncontrolled infection, other autoimmune disease, pregnancy or lactation. The investigators amplified TCR beta CDR3 regions from RNA transcripts. Primed by the HTBI set, a first-round RT-PCR was run on the TCR CDR3. TCRdb reanalysed the multiplex PCR reads using MiXCR and keeps one entry per CDR3 protein. The sample has about 380,000 distinct CDR3 sequences, about 13% seen once. With 6 bases removed from V and 4 bases from J, the gap between germline ends came to 15 bases. CDR3 length equals 13 residues. Germline CDR1 DFQATT, CDR2 SNEGSKA (reference sequence).

The TCR comes from a man aged 30 to 39 with Graves' hyperthyroidism that later progressed to Graves' ophthalmopathy. Sequencing used blood. J is TRBJ1-2 and V is TRBV20-1; maybe TRBD1 (5 bases). CDR3 in DNA: TGCAGTGCACCGGACACGGGAAGCTATGGCTACACCTTC. This sequence encodes CSAPDTGSYGYTF.